What follows are 13 T cell receptor beta chains derived from one specimen sequenced in a study of blood T cell repertoires in COVID-19. This table comes from immunoSEQ multiplex PCR, and its TCRdb copy is limited to in-frame clones, with some not included. The sample holds around 150,000 clones; approximately 84% are singletons and the top ten take under 4.5%. Sequenced material: peripheral blood. Receptors originate from a woman in her fifties or sixties with acute or convalescent COVID-19.

The J gene is TRBJ1-2, the V gene TRBV3-1 (or the pseudogene TRBV3-2); a possible D gene is TRBD1 (6 bases). The V and J ends lost 0 bases and 7 bases respectively, with 21 bases between them. Germline CDR1 LGHDT, CDR2 YNNKEL (reference sequence). The CDR3 has 17 amino acids. CDR3 residues: CASSQEGWAGVSAGYTF. In DNA form, the CDR3 reads TGTGCCAGCAGCCAAGAGGGGTGGGCAGGGGTGTCGGCTGGCTACACCTTC.

The rearrangement joins TRBV30 to TRBJ2-7; tentatively, D is TRBD1 (6 bases). CDR1 GTSNPN and CDR2 SVGIG come from the germline V gene (reference sequence). CDR3 length: 13 amino acids. Trimming pared 2 bases from V and 3 bases from J, leaving 11 bases between. This CDR3 reads CAWSPGTRYEQYF. CDR3 sequence (DNA): TGTGCCTGGAGTCCCGGGACACGCTACGAGCAGTACTTC.

The chain combines TRBV9 with TRBJ1-3; TRBD1 might be the D (5 bases). The V end lost 0 bases, the J end lost 0 bases, and 13 bases lay between the germline ends. The CDR3 contains 17 residues. CDR1 is SGDLS, CDR2 YYNGEE, per germline. Written as DNA, the CDR3 is TGTGCCAGCAGCGTAGGACCTTTAGGGGCCTCTGGAAACACCATATATTTT. Amino acid sequence: CASSVGPLGASGNTIYF.

The rearrangement links TRBV7-7 to TRBJ2-7, with 8 bases that match TRBD1. CDR1 is SSHAT and CDR2 is FNYEAQ in the germline V gene (reference sequence). The CDR3 extends over 14 amino acids. The V and J ends lost 5 bases and 2 bases, in that order; junction bases with no gene match: 5. This CDR3 reads CASSKTGATYEQYF. CDR3 bases: TGTGCCAGCAGCAAGACAGGGGCTACCTACGAGCAGTACTTC. The full variable domain, rest sourced from reference TRBV7-7 and TRBJ2-7, is GAGVSQSPRYKVTKRGQDVTLRCDPISSHATLYWYQQALGQGPEFLTYFNYEAQPDKSGLPSDRFSAERPEGSISTLTIQRTEQRDSAMYRCASSKTGATYEQYFGPGTRLTVT.

V gene TRBV24-1 combines with J gene TRBJ2-7, with D maybe TRBD2 (5 bases). Germline CDR1 KGHDR, CDR2 SFDVKD. The CDR3 is made up of 13 amino acids. The V end was cut by 10 bases, the J end by 0 bases, with 12 bases between. DNA of the CDR3: TGTGCCACTATGAGCGGAAGCTCCTACGAGCAGTACTTC. It codes for CATMSGSSYEQYF.

The V gene is TRBV9, the J gene TRBJ2-1; D ambiguous. The CDR3 has 12 amino acids. Germline V lookup: CDR1 SGDLS, CDR2 YYNGEE. Trimming took 4 bases from V and 15 from J, leaving 17 bases between them. This chain's CDR3 is CASSSSGAPPFF. CDR3 sequence (DNA): TGTGCCAGCAGCTCGAGTGGAGCCCCGCCGTTCTTC.

This clone came up once. CDR3 DNA: TGTGCCAGCAGTGACCCTACCCGGACAGGGAGCAATGAGCAGTTCTTC. It yields the protein CASSDPTRTGSNEQFF. V is TRBV6-4 and J is TRBJ2-1; 8 bases are shared with TRBD1. This CDR3 contains 16 residues. Germline V gene lookup returns CDR1 MRHNA and CDR2 SNTAGT. J was trimmed by 6 bases and V by 2 bases; bases with no gene match: 9.

This chain links TRBV12-3 or TRBV12-4 with TRBJ1-1; possibly TRBD1 for D (6 bases). This CDR3 comprises 13 residues. The V gene lost 7 bases and the J gene lost 5 bases, with 14 bases spanning the gap. The CDR3 DNA sequence: TGTGCCAGCACCCCGGGACATAGGACTGAAGCTTTCTTT. It translates to CASTPGHRTEAFF.

The chain has TRBV19 and TRBJ2-1, with a weak D call TRBD2 (5 bases). The germline V gene encodes CDR1 LNHDA and CDR2 SQIVND (reference sequence). CDR3 length: 13 amino acids. Deletions cut 1 base from V and 7 bases from J, with 8 bases between. This chain's CDR3 is CASSIGGLNEQFF. In DNA form, the CDR3 reads TGTGCCAGTAGTATAGGAGGGTTGAATGAGCAGTTCTTC.

This chain joins TRBV6-2 or TRBV6-3 and TRBJ2-3, with 7 bases aligning to TRBD2. Germline V gene data show CDR1 as MNHEY and CDR2 as SVGEGT. V was pared by 5 bases and J by 2 bases, with 13 bases of the junction left unmatched. CDR3 length: 17 residues. CDR3 DNA sequence: TGTGCCAGCAGTCCCGGTAGCGGGTGGAGAGACACAGATACGCAGTATTTT. Residues: CASSPGSGWRDTDTQYF.

V gene TRBV5-8 combines with J gene TRBJ2-6; unclear D gene. The germline CDR1 and CDR2 sequences are SGHTS and YDEGEE. Trimming stripped 1 base from V and 1 base from J, with 6 bases between. The length of the CDR3 is 15 residues. CDR3 nucleotide sequence: TGTGCCAGCAGCTTGTTTATTTCTGGGGCCAACGTCCTGACTTTC. This translates into CASSLFISGANVLTF.

V usage is TRBV6-1 and J usage is TRBJ2-7; TRBD2 matches 7 bases. CDR3 length: 15 amino acids. V was pared by 1 base and J by 2 bases, with 5 bases of the junction left unmatched. CDR1 MNHNS and CDR2 SASEGT come from the germline V gene. The CDR3 here is CASSEEEGGPYEQYF. The CDR3 DNA sequence: TGTGCCAGCAGTGAAGAGGAGGGAGGGCCCTACGAGCAGTACTTC.

This clone was seen once. This chain links TRBV13 with TRBJ2-3, with D maybe TRBD2 (6 bases). From germline, CDR1 is PRHDT and CDR2 FYEKMQ (reference sequence). This CDR3 contains 14 residues. Trimming removed 5 bases from V and 8 bases from J, with 17 bases in between. In DNA form, the CDR3 reads TGTGCCAGCAGCCAGGGACTGTCGGCGGCTACGCAGTATTTT. Translating it yields CASSQGLSAATQYF.